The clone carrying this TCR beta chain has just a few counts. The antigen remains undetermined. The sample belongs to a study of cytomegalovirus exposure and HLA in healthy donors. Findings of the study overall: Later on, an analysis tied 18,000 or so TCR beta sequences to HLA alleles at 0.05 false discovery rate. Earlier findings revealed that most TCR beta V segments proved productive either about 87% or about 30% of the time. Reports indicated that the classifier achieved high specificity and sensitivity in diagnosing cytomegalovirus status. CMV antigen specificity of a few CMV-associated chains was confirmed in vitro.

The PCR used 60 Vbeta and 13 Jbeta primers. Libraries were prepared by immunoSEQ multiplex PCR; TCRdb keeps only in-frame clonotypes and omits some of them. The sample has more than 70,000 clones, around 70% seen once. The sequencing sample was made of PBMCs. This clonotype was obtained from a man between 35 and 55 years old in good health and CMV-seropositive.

CDR3 nucleotides: TGTGCCAGCAGCCAACCCGGGTTCGGGACCCAGTACTTC. Translation: CASSQPGFGTQYF. The gene calls are TRBV14 and TRBJ2-5; D uncertain. V lost 2 bases, J lost 7 bases, and 11 bases lay in between. Germline CDR1 and CDR2: SGHDN and FVKESK. CDR3 length equals 13 residues.